This record covers a single T cell receptor beta chain. Its cognate antigen is unknown. The data originate from a study of blood T cells in healthy people across ages. General study points: Older individuals had lower TCR beta diversity per million T cells (the decline was roughly linear). The unsorted PBMCs prevented any conclusive comparison of naive versus antigen-experienced cells.

A second 7 to 11 cycle PCR used barcoded and J-beta primers. Tagging of each cDNA molecule was performed by a template-switch adaptor with 12 random nucleotides. Per sample, CDR3-containing paired-end reads numbered at least 3 million. TCRdb recomputed calls from the 5' RACE reads with MiXCR, one row per CDR3 protein. The sample has hundreds of thousands of distinct CDR3 sequences, around 32% seen once. This CDR3 region has 12 residues. Germline assignment: CDR1 DFQATT and CDR2 SNEGSKA (reference sequence). V dropped 1 base and J dropped 7 bases, with 11 bases sitting between them. The material sequenced was blood. The clonotype was recovered from a woman over 75 in good health. The rearrangement joins TRBV20-1 to TRBJ2-7, with D perhaps matching TRBD1 (5 bases). The CDR3 DNA is TGCAGTGCTAGAGGGGGCCCCACGGAGCAGTACTTC. Protein sequence: CSARGGPTEQYF.